Shown below are 25 T cell receptor beta chains from a single sample sequenced in a study of T cell changes during pregnancy in multiple sclerosis. Assay used: immunoSEQ multiplex PCR; TCRdb lists only in-frame clones, some missing. The sample lists roughly 80,000 clones, around 90% occurring once. This material consisted of peripheral blood, taken before pregnancy. All receptors derive from a female donor with multiple sclerosis, enrolled in a pregnancy study.

This chain connects TRBV28 to TRBJ1-1; D is undetermined. V lost 5 bases and J 5 bases, leaving 9 bases between the germline ends. The CDR3 contains 12 residues. CDR1 is MDHEN and CDR2 is SYDVKM in the germline V gene. The CDR3 DNA follows: TGTGCCAGCAGTCCGGGGTGGACTGAAGCTTTCTTT. Translating it yields CASSPGWTEAFF. Together with reference TRBV28 and TRBJ1-1, the CDR3 gives the full variable domain: DVKVTQSSRYLVKRTGEKVFLECVQDMDHENMFWYRQDPGLGLRLIYFSYDVKMKEKGDIPEGYSVSREKKERFSLILESASTNQTSMYLCASSPGWTEAFFGQGTRLTVV.

This chain joins TRBV28 and TRBJ2-7; possible D gene TRBD2, 6 bases. From germline, CDR1 is MDHEN and CDR2 SYDVKM. The V end was cut by 9 bases, the J end by 5 bases, with 17 bases between. CDR3 size: 13 residues. CDR3 coding DNA: TGTGCCAGTCACGGGACTCCTAGTAACGAGCAGTACTTC. Its protein is CASHGTPSNEQYF.

The chain couples TRBV15 to TRBJ2-1, with 7 bases that match TRBD2. The CDR3 runs 16 residues. Germline lookup yields CDR1 LNHNV and CDR2 YYDKDF (reference sequence). V shed 0 bases, J shed 2 bases, and the junction held 4 bases outside the gene matches. CDR3 sequence reads: CATSRDLADAYNEQFF. The DNA for the CDR3 is TGTGCCACCAGCAGAGACCTAGCGGACGCCTACAATGAGCAGTTCTTC.

CDR3 coding DNA: TGCGCCAGCAGCGGACTAGCCTACACCGGGGAGCTGTTTTTT. Protein sequence: CASSGLAYTGELFF. V gene TRBV5-1 combines with J gene TRBJ2-2; 8 bases agree with TRBD2. Germline CDR1 SGHRS, CDR2 YFSETQ. Trimming took 4 bases from V and 3 from J; bases not matched to a gene: 2. The CDR3 spans 14 residues.

The chain has TRBV6-6 and TRBJ1-2; no reliable D call. The V gene lost 2 bases and the J gene lost 1 base, with 5 bases spanning the gap. CDR3 size: 13 residues. Germline CDR1 MNHNY, CDR2 SVGAGI (reference sequence). The CDR3 loop reads CASSYGHNYGYTF. The CDR3, as DNA: TGTGCCAGCAGTTACGGGCATAACTATGGCTACACCTTC.

The chain recombines TRBV5-6 with TRBJ2-5, with D possibly being TRBD1 (6 bases). The germline V and J ends were trimmed by 2 bases and 0 bases, with 11 bases remaining between them. Germline V gene data show CDR1 as SGHDT and CDR2 as YYEEEE. The CDR3 is made up of 15 amino acids. The CDR3 DNA reads as TGTGCCAGCAGCTTATTAGGGGGAGACCAAGAGACCCAGTACTTC. Translating gives CASSLLGGDQETQYF.

V gene TRBV11-3 combines with J gene TRBJ2-1; the D is unclear. There are 13 residues in the CDR3. Germline CDR1 and CDR2: SGHNT and YENEEA. The V and J ends lost 3 bases and 7 bases respectively, with 10 bases between them. The DNA for the CDR3 is TGTGCCAGCAGCTTGCTAGACGGGAATGAGCAGTTCTTC. This codes for CASSLLDGNEQFF.

The J gene is TRBJ2-5, the V gene TRBV28; TRBD1 matches at 7 bases. This CDR3 is built from 15 residues. The germline gives CDR1 MDHEN, CDR2 SYDVKM. J was trimmed by 4 bases and V by 5 bases; bases with no gene match: 10. The CDR3: CASSPHQGQIETQYF. The CDR3 DNA sequence: TGTGCCAGCAGTCCTCACCAGGGACAGATAGAGACCCAGTACTTC. The full variable domain, in which reference TRBV28 and TRBJ2-5 provide the parts outside the CDR3, is DVKVTQSSRYLVKRTGEKVFLECVQDMDHENMFWYRQDPGLGLRLIYFSYDVKMKEKGDIPEGYSVSREKKERFSLILESASTNQTSMYLCASSPHQGQIETQYFGPGTRLLVL.

This clone was seen only once. This chain joins TRBV19 and TRBJ1-2; 9 nucleotides match TRBD1. This CDR3 has 16 amino acids. The V gene end was trimmed by 6 bases and the J gene end by 6 bases; junction bases not matched to a gene: 14. Germline assignment: CDR1 LNHDA and CDR2 SQIVND (reference sequence). In nucleotides, the CDR3 is TGTGCCAGTAGCAACCTGGGACAGGGCTATTCTAATGGCTACACCTTC. This translates into CASSNLGQGYSNGYTF.

CDR3 nucleotides: TGTGCCAGCAGTGCGGGACTAGAAGACAATGAGCAGTTCTTC. This gives the protein CASSAGLEDNEQFF. The gene calls are TRBV2 and TRBJ2-1, with 8 bases lining up with TRBD2. Germline V gives CDR1 SNHLY, CDR2 FYNNEI. After removal of 4 bases from V and 5 bases from J, the junction contained 4 bases not matched to a gene. The CDR3 has 14 amino acids.

The V gene is TRBV4-2, the J gene TRBJ2-1; 11 bases match TRBD1. The length of the CDR3 is 16 residues. CDR1 LGHNA and CDR2 YNFKEQ come from the germline V gene. V gave up 1 base and J gave up 5 bases; unmatched junction bases: 4. The CDR3 is CASSQAGTGGNNEQFF. CDR3 nucleotides: TGTGCCAGCAGCCAAGCAGGGACAGGGGGTAACAATGAGCAGTTCTTC.

A few counts support this clone. This rearrangement joins TRBV19 to TRBJ2-7; perhaps TRBD1 as D (6 bases). Trimming removed 4 bases from V and 4 bases from J, with 14 bases in between. CDR3 length: 14 residues. CDR1 is LNHDA and CDR2 is SQIVND in the germline V gene (reference sequence). CDR3 nucleotide sequence: TGTGCCAGTAGTACGCGATACAGGGATTACGAGCAGTACTTC. The encoded protein is CASSTRYRDYEQYF. Combining the CDR3 with reference TRBV19 and TRBJ2-7 gives the whole variable domain DGGITQSPKYLFRKEGQNVTLSCEQNLNHDAMYWYRQDPGQGLRLIYYSQIVNDFQKGDIAEGYSVSREKKESFPLTVTSAQKNPTAFYLCASSTRYRDYEQYFGPGTRLTVT.

The chain uses TRBV6-6 and TRBJ2-7; D might be TRBD2 (5 bases). CDR1 and CDR2 (germline): MNHNY, SVGAGI (reference sequence). V dropped 5 bases and J dropped 0 bases, with 14 bases sitting between them. The CDR3 extends over 15 amino acids. CDR3 protein: CASSPQSGPSYEQYF. The DNA for the CDR3 is TGTGCCAGCAGTCCCCAGAGCGGTCCCTCCTACGAGCAGTACTTC.

The J gene is TRBJ1-1, the V gene TRBV7-9; no clear D. Germline V gene sequence: CDR1 SEHNR, CDR2 FQNEAQ (reference sequence). The V end was cut by 1 base, the J end by 4 bases, with 4 bases between. The CDR3 has 12 residues. CDR3 nucleotides: TGTGCCAGCAGCTTAGAACTCACTGAAGCTTTCTTT. It specifies CASSLELTEAFF.

This clone has only one observation. J is TRBJ1-1 and V is TRBV19; TRBD1 agrees at 10 bases. Unmatched junction bases numbered 4, after V lost 5 bases and J lost 4 bases. CDR1 is LNHDA, CDR2 SQIVND, per germline (reference sequence). The CDR3 has 14 amino acids. CDR3 in DNA: TGTGCCAGTAGTCTAGGGACAGGGGCCACTGAAGCTTTCTTT. Protein product: CASSLGTGATEAFF.

This chain joins TRBV5-1 and TRBJ2-2; 7 positions match TRBD1. The V and J ends lost 4 bases and 7 bases, in that order; junction bases with no gene match: 7. CDR1 SGHRS and CDR2 YFSETQ come from the germline V gene. CDR3 length: 14 residues. The CDR3 is CASSRNTGDGELFF. CDR3 in DNA: TGCGCCAGCAGCCGCAATACAGGGGACGGGGAGCTGTTTTTT.

This chain connects TRBV5-1 to TRBJ2-5; the D is unclear. Germline-derived CDR1 and CDR2 are SGHRS and YFSETQ. The CDR3 is 15 residues long. Trimming pared 1 base from V and 1 base from J, leaving 11 bases between. CDR3 bases: TGCGCCAGCAGCTTGTCCCAGGCCCGCCAAGAGACCCAGTACTTC. Its protein product is CASSLSQARQETQYF.

The J gene is TRBJ2-7, the V gene TRBV28; a weak D match, TRBD2 (6 bases). The CDR3 covers 17 residues. Trimming left V 5 bases short and J 2 bases short, with 22 bases between. Germline V CDR1 and CDR2: MDHEN, SYDVKM. Here the CDR3 DNA reads TGTGCCAGCAGTGCTGGTATTATGGGAGGACTTACCTACGAGCAGTACTTC. Its translation: CASSAGIMGGLTYEQYF.

V usage is TRBV5-6 and J usage is TRBJ2-1, with 8 positions matching TRBD1. CDR3 length: 13 amino acids. Germline CDR1 is SGHDT and CDR2 is YYEEEE. Unmatched junction bases numbered 5, after V lost 5 bases and J lost 7 bases. The CDR3 region is CASSRTGKNEQFF. The CDR3 bases are TGTGCCAGCAGTCGGACAGGGAAGAATGAGCAGTTCTTC.

V and J are TRBV11-2 and TRBJ2-5; possibly TRBD2 for D (5 bases). The CDR3 has 14 amino acids. Per germline, CDR1 SGHAT and CDR2 FQNNGV. Trimming removed 5 bases from V and 10 bases from J, with 20 bases in between. CDR3 region: CASSLRGKEVDQYF. The DNA of the CDR3 is TGTGCCAGCAGCCTCAGAGGGAAAGAAGTGGACCAGTACTTC.

The chain joins TRBV14 to TRBJ1-2; possible D gene TRBD1, 5 bases. CDR1 and CDR2 (germline): SGHDN, FVKESK. The length of the CDR3 is 15 residues. The V and J ends lost 0 bases and 5 bases respectively, with 13 bases between them. In DNA form, the CDR3 reads TGTGCCAGCAGCCAAGATGATCAGGGCCTTTATGGCTACACCTTC. This gives the protein CASSQDDQGLYGYTF.

This clone was detected once. This chain uses TRBV7-8 with TRBJ2-1; D not certain. Trimming took 2 bases from V and 0 from J, leaving 11 bases between them. The CDR3 is made up of 16 amino acids. The germline V gene has CDR1 SGHVS and CDR2 FQNEAQ. CDR3 protein: CASSLSPANSYNEQFF. CDR3 sequence (DNA): TGTGCCAGCAGCTTATCCCCTGCGAACTCCTACAATGAGCAGTTCTTC.

The chain employs TRBV19 and TRBJ2-7, with 11 bases that match TRBD2. Germline lookup yields CDR1 LNHDA and CDR2 SQIVND (reference sequence). The length of the CDR3 is 14 residues. With V trimmed by 4 bases and J by 5 bases, 4 bases remained unmatched. CDR3 DNA: TGTGCCAGTAGTACTAGCGGGAGGACCCACGAGCAGTACTTC. Its translation: CASSTSGRTHEQYF.

V and J are TRBV6-6 and TRBJ1-2; D is uncertain. Germline CDR1 MNHNY, CDR2 SVGAGI (reference sequence). This CDR3 spans 13 amino acids. V lost 0 bases, J lost 6 bases, and 8 bases lay in between. CDR3 loop: CASSYSFSNGYTF. The CDR3 bases are TGTGCCAGCAGTTACTCGTTCAGTAATGGCTACACCTTC.

This rearrangement joins TRBV7-8 to TRBJ2-7, with D unclear. The CDR3 is 12 amino acids. V lost 6 bases to trimming and J lost 2 bases, with 8 bases between them. CDR1 and CDR2 from the germline V gene are SGHVS and FQNEAQ. CDR3 coding DNA: TGTGCCAGCAGGGGCAGAGCCTACGAGCAGTACTTC. It codes for CASRGRAYEQYF.